This note documents a single T cell receptor beta chain sequence. The data derive from a study of blood T cell repertoires in COVID-19. As for the study in general: Sites across the United States, Italy and Spain contributed samples from acute and convalescent COVID-19. PBMCs, B-cell-depleted T cells, or T cells provided the cDNA or gDNA that made up the material.

Produced via immunoSEQ multiplex PCR; TCRdb's table is partial and in-frame only. Here the sample spans a few hundred thousand clones, 90% being singletons. Seattle patient enrollment occurred during active infection, with longitudinal follow-up thereafter. Germline lookup yields CDR1 MDHEN and CDR2 SYDVKM. V shed 7 bases, J shed 2 bases, and the junction held 3 bases outside the gene matches. The CDR3 runs 14 residues. V is TRBV28 and J is TRBJ2-1; 9 positions match TRBD2. The sequence was obtained from a woman aged 40-49 years with COVID-19, enrolled during active disease. The sequencing input was peripheral blood. Written as DNA, the CDR3 is TGTGCCAGCAAGAAGCGGGGGGCCTACAATGAGCAGTTCTTC. Its translation: CASKKRGAYNEQFF. Together with reference TRBV28 and TRBJ2-1, the CDR3 gives the full variable domain: DVKVTQSSRYLVKRTGEKVFLECVQDMDHENMFWYRQDPGLGLRLIYFSYDVKMKEKGDIPEGYSVSREKKERFSLILESASTNQTSMYLCASKKRGAYNEQFFGPGTRLTVL.